The clone carrying this T cell receptor beta chain showed up many times. This sample is drawn from a study of early T cells in non-severe SARS-CoV-2 infection. Study as a whole: The input, bulk RNA from unsorted whole blood, was sequenced, and chains were unpaired.

cDNA molecules, individually, were tagged with unique molecular identifiers. Each CDR3 protein is one row after TCRdb ran MiXCR on the 5' RACE reads. The repertoire holds 55,000 to 70,000 distinct CDR3 sequences, with 10% to 15% as singletons. Germline CDR1 is SGHRS and CDR2 is YFSETQ. V shed 1 base, J shed 5 bases, and the junction held 3 bases outside the gene matches. CDR3 length: 13 residues. The TCR was taken from an adult who was a healthcare worker with PCR-confirmed SARS-CoV-2 infection or an uninfected control (not recorded which). Sequencing was performed on whole blood. V is TRBV5-1 and J is TRBJ2-7; 7 bases map to TRBD2. DNA of the CDR3: TGCGCCAGCAGCTTGCAAGGGAGGGACGAGCAGTACTTC. Its translation: CASSLQGRDEQYF.